This TCR beta chain was captured in a study of OX40 agonist ivuxolimab in advanced cancers. Looking at the study overall: Ivuxolimab was an agonistic, fully human IgG2 monoclonal antibody directed against OX40 (CD134), a costimulatory receptor. Prior anti-PD-1, anti-PD-L1 or anti-CTLA-4 therapy was permitted, and checkpoint inhibitors had been received by under 50% of dose-escalation patients. The point of sequencing TCRbeta in the periphery was to test whether ivuxolimab changed TCR sequence diversity and drove clonal T-cell expansion. Intravenous ivuxolimab was administered to patients every 2 weeks at six dose levels: 0.01, 0.1, 0.3, 1.5, 3 and 10 mg/kg. The dose-escalation cohort was around 83% male with a mean age of about 54 years, ranging from 23 to 79. Partial responses occurred in three dose-escalation patients, of whom one had hepatocellular carcinoma and two had cutaneous melanoma. Of the 50 or so patients in dose escalation, about 20 had hepatocellular carcinoma, approximately 15 had melanoma, 9 had renal cell carcinoma and 9 had head and neck cancer. The paper reports the monotherapy dose-escalation portion (N = 52 patients) of the phase I ivuxolimab trial. Findings and caveats that apply to the study as a whole: Which antigens the clonally expanded peripheral T cells were specific for was not determined. In the 0.1-3.0 mg/kg groups, partial responders had among the lowest normalized peripheral clonal expansion, particularly in CD8+ T cells. After ivuxolimab, CD8+ T cells had more expanded clones than CD4+ T cells on average. At doses of 0.1 to 3.0 mg/kg, clonal expansion of both CD4+ and CD8+ T cells in blood was seen between baseline and week 6. Low levels of normalized T-cell clonal expansion were also seen in some nonresponding patients.

V is reduced by 2 bases and J by 6 bases, leaving a spacing of 13 bases between them. According to the germline V gene (reference sequence), CDR1 reads GTSNPN and CDR2 reads SVGIG. The CDR3 spans 14 residues, from the cysteine through the phenylalanine. Only CDR3 DNA is held: 42 bases, read in frame from base 1. With regard to this clone: The antigen it recognizes is unknown. Base qualities are missing; no much larger clone stands one base away.

The trial excluded patients who had a history of autoimmune disease or who were on systemic immunosuppression. Peripheral blood for TCR sequencing was collected from all dose cohorts at baseline, on cycle 4 day 1, and on cycle 7 day 1. Samples came from an open-label, multicenter, first-in-human phase I dose-escalation trial of ivuxolimab. Adults with locally advanced or metastatic head and neck squamous cell, hepatocellular, melanoma or renal cell carcinoma were enrolled in the trial. CD4+ and CD8+ T cells were sorted separately from peripheral blood before TCR sequencing. Genomic DNA was extracted from sorted cells for sequencing of the TCRbeta CDR3 region. TCRbeta CDR3 regions were sequenced using the immunoSEQ Assay. The table was pulled from immuneACCESS by TCRdb, which kept in-frame rearrangements only. Such tables lose some clones; where checked, under half of the loss comes from unresolved V genes, and the rest has no known cause. This sample comprises some 63,000 clones, around 87% of them detected only once. Together, the top ten hold about 5% of the sample.

The sequence was collected from an adult with an advanced solid tumor such as melanoma, head and neck, liver or kidney cancer. The rearrangement joined TRBV30 to TRBJ2-2; the D gene cannot be named for sure. The sample was CD4+ or CD8+ T cells sorted from blood, taken in a trial of the OX40 agonist ivuxolimab. The DNA sequence reads TGTGCCTGGAGTTGGTCGGCAACAGCCGGGGAGCTGTTTTTT. Translation gives CAWSWSATAGELFF.